This TCR beta chain came from a study of T cells after yellow fever vaccination. Trimming shortened V by 0 bases and J by 5 bases, and 14 bases separated the two germline ends. The CDR3 consists of 14 residues. Germline loops: CDR1 DFQATT, CDR2 SNEGSKA (reference sequence). In its sample, this clonotype was seen many times. TCRdb used MiXCR to reprocess the 5' RACE reads, holding one entry per CDR3 protein. The sample holds roughly 120,000 distinct CDR3 sequences, under 8.5% seen once. The V gene is TRBV20-1, the J gene TRBJ2-7; D unresolved. This sample comprised CD4+ T cells sorted from PBMCs, obtained 10 days after the first yellow fever vaccination. The sequence was obtained from a man aged 18 to 30 who received the YFV17D yellow fever vaccine. For the CDR3, the DNA is TGCAGTGCTAGAGATGCCGGGTCCCAAAACGAGCAGTACGTC. Its translation: CSARDAGSQNEQYV.